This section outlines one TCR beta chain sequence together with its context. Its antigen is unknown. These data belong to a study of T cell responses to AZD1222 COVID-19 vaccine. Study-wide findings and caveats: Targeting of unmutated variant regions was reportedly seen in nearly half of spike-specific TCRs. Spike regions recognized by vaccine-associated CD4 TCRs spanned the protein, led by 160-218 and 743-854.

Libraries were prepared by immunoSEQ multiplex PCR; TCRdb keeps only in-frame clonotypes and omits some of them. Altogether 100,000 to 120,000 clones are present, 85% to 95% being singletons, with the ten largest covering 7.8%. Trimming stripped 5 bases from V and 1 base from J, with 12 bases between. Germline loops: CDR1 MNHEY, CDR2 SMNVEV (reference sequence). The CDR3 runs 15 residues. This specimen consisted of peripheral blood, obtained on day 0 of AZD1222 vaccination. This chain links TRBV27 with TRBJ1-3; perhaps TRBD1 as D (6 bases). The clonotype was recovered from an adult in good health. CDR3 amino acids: CASSGGRGSGNTIYF. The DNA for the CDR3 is TGTGCCAGCAGTGGGGGGAGGGGGTCTGGAAACACCATATATTTT.